One TCR beta chain is described in this entry. Its antigen is not identified. The data derive from a study of T cell responses to AZD1222 COVID-19 vaccine. Background on the study: Combined were second doses at about 4 or about 12 weeks. Whole-study findings and limits: Donors were mostly white British, more females; clonal diversity possibly underestimated. Sampling captured repertoires only after the peak T cell response.

The repertoire was sequenced with immunoSEQ multiplex PCR; TCRdb's copy has only in-frame clones and lacks some. This sample has around 140,000 clones, with around nine tenths found just once. This CDR3 is built from 14 residues. Germline CDR1 and CDR2: SGHNT and YYREEE (reference sequence). V lost 0 bases, J lost 7 bases, and 4 bases stayed unmatched. The chain joins TRBV5-4 to TRBJ2-1; 7 nucleotides line up with TRBD2. This receptor was obtained from an adult in good health. The specimen was peripheral blood, collected on day 0 of AZD1222 vaccination. CDR3 DNA sequence: TGTGCCAGCAGCTTGGAGGTCGGGGGGAATGAGCAGTTCTTC. Protein product: CASSLEVGGNEQFF.